This is a list of T cell receptor beta chains from one sample in a study of shared clonotypes between healthy human individuals. Profiling relied on immunoSEQ multiplex PCR, and the TCRdb table lists in-frame clones only, not all of them. The data hold about 2 million clones, with about 95% observed a single time. The material sequenced was naive CD8+ T cells sorted from blood. The receptors were sampled from a man between 18 and 29 years old in good health. Each CDR3 is given with its conserved first and last residue. The order of the fields is D gene, J gene, clone size, V gene, CDR3 DNA, CDR3 protein. A D gene is named only where the DNA matches it firmly. Rows may omit the clone size; those that give it use once, few, many or a size class.

d_gene: .
j_gene: TRBJ1-1
abundance: .
v_gene: TRBV6-1
CDR3nt: TGTGCCAGCAGTGAGGGAGGGTGGTTAAACACTGAAGCTTTCTTT
CDR3aa: CASSEGGWLNTEAFF

d_gene: .
j_gene: TRBJ2-1
abundance: .
v_gene: TRBV28
CDR3nt: TGTGCCAGCAGTTCTAGGGGCTCCGGCGAGGATGAGCAGTTCTTC
CDR3aa: CASSSRGSGEDEQFF

d_gene: TRBD2
j_gene: TRBJ2-1
abundance: .
v_gene: TRBV11-2
CDR3nt: TGTGCCAGCAGCTATCAAGCGGGAGGGCCCAATGAGCAGTTCTTC
CDR3aa: CASSYQAGGPNEQFF

d_gene: .
j_gene: TRBJ2-3
abundance: .
v_gene: TRBV7-9
CDR3nt: TGTGCCAGCAGCTCCACAAGCCCTCTGGGGGATACGCAGTATTTT
CDR3aa: CASSSTSPLGDTQYF

d_gene: TRBD1
j_gene: TRBJ1-1
abundance: once
v_gene: TRBV2
CDR3nt: TGTGCCAGCAGTGAGGGACAGGAGAACACTGAAGCTTTCTTT
CDR3aa: CASSEGQENTEAFF

d_gene: TRBD2
j_gene: TRBJ2-7
abundance: .
v_gene: TRBV5-1
CDR3nt: TGCGCCAGCGCCCCTCGAGCGCTAGCGGATTACGAGCAGTACTTC
CDR3aa: CASAPRALADYEQYF

d_gene: .
j_gene: TRBJ2-7
abundance: .
v_gene: TRBV9
CDR3nt: TGTGCCAGCAGCCTAACAGGTTTCAACGAGCAGTACTTC
CDR3aa: CASSLTGFNEQYF

d_gene: .
j_gene: TRBJ2-7
abundance: .
v_gene: TRBV15
CDR3nt: TGTGCCACCAGCAGATCCTACACCGAGCAGTACTTC
CDR3aa: CATSRSYTEQYF

d_gene: TRBD1
j_gene: TRBJ1-2
abundance: .
v_gene: TRBV27
CDR3nt: TGTGCCAGCAGCAGGACAGGAGAAGGCTACACCTTC
CDR3aa: CASSRTGEGYTF

d_gene: TRBD2
j_gene: TRBJ2-7
abundance: .
v_gene: TRBV4-3
CDR3nt: TGCGCCAGCAGCCAGGGACTAGCGGGATACTCCTACGAGCAGTACTTC
CDR3aa: CASSQGLAGYSYEQYF

d_gene: .
j_gene: TRBJ2-5
abundance: once
v_gene: TRBV6-1
CDR3nt: TGTGCCAGCAGTGAAAGGAACTACCAAGAGACCCAGTACTTC
CDR3aa: CASSERNYQETQYF

d_gene: TRBD2
j_gene: TRBJ2-2
abundance: .
v_gene: TRBV19
CDR3nt: TGTGCCAGTACCCCCCTAGCGGGAGAACCCACCGGGGAGCTGTTTTTT
CDR3aa: CASTPLAGEPTGELFF

d_gene: .
j_gene: TRBJ2-7
abundance: .
v_gene: TRBV5-4
CDR3nt: TGTGCCAGCAGCTTGGTTCCCTCCAACGAGCAGTACTTC
CDR3aa: CASSLVPSNEQYF

d_gene: .
j_gene: TRBJ2-5
abundance: .
v_gene: TRBV27
CDR3nt: TGTGCCAGCAGTTTAACGGCCCCCTCTAGCCCAGAGACCCAGTACTTC
CDR3aa: CASSLTAPSSPETQYF

d_gene: .
j_gene: TRBJ1-4
abundance: .
v_gene: TRBV7-8
CDR3nt: TGTGCCAGCAGCTTAGGAGGGGTGGGCGAAGTTAATGAAAAACTGTTTTTT
CDR3aa: CASSLGGVGEVNEKLFF

d_gene: .
j_gene: TRBJ2-4
abundance: .
v_gene: TRBV27
CDR3nt: TGTGCCAGCAGTTTGACTCAGACAGACATTCAGTACTTC
CDR3aa: CASSLTQTDIQYF

d_gene: .
j_gene: TRBJ1-6
abundance: .
v_gene: TRBV7-2
CDR3nt: TGTGCCAGCAGCTTAGCCGGGGGTCCCTCCTATAATTCACCCCTCCACTTT
CDR3aa: CASSLAGGPSYNSPLHF